The 13 T cell receptor beta chains given below trace back to one sample, sequenced in a study of cytomegalovirus exposure and HLA in healthy donors (dated by TCRdb to 2015 to 2018). The library relied on the immunoSEQ multiplex PCR assay. For the multiplex PCR, a mixture combining 60 forward primers for TCR Vbeta segments and 13 reverse primers for TCR Jbeta segments was used. What TCRdb holds here is the immuneACCESS table cut down to in-frame rearrangements. Part of the clones is not present; checked against another copy, under half of the missing clones reflect an unresolved V gene, and the others are unexplained. The sample data list roughly 200,000 clones, and 70% to 85% of these were observed just once. The ten largest clones take up roughly 3.5% of the sample. The specimen sequenced was PBMCs. All receptors come from a woman in her sixties in good health and CMV-seropositive.

The J gene is TRBJ2-5, the V gene TRBV7-9; 9 bases are shared with TRBD2. CDR3 size: 16 residues. Trimming at V came to 0 bases and at J to 2 bases, leaving 4 bases not matched to a gene. Germline V gene data show CDR1 as SEHNR and CDR2 as FQNEAQ (reference sequence). CDR3 DNA: TGTGCCAGCAGCTTAGCGCTAGCGGGGTTACAAGAGACCCAGTACTTC. The encoded protein is CASSLALAGLQETQYF.

The rearrangement joins TRBV6-4 to TRBJ2-1, with D maybe TRBD2 (7 bases). Germline CDR1 is MRHNA and CDR2 is SNTAGT. This CDR3 is built from 13 residues. The V end lost 9 bases, the J end lost 10 bases, and 19 bases lay between the germline ends. The DNA of the CDR3 is TGTGCCAGTGGACTAGAGCTAAGGGGGGAGCAGTTCTTC. Amino acid sequence: CASGLELRGEQFF.

V usage is TRBV7-6 and J usage is TRBJ2-2; the D gene is possibly TRBD1 (6 bases). CDR1 and CDR2 from the germline V gene are SGHVS and FNYEAQ. Deletions cut 0 bases from V and 4 bases from J, with 12 bases between. The CDR3 extends over 16 amino acids. The chain's CDR3 is CASSLASQGITGELFF. CDR3 sequence (DNA): TGTGCCAGCAGCTTAGCGAGTCAGGGGATCACCGGGGAGCTGTTTTTT.

This chain joins TRBV5-1 and TRBJ1-1; 10 bases map to TRBD1. Looked up from germline, CDR1 is SGHRS and CDR2 is YFSETQ. V was clipped by 2 bases and J by 1 base; unmatched bases: 5. This CDR3 has 16 amino acids. The CDR3 reads CASSLNRDRGNTEAFF. Written as DNA, the CDR3 is TGCGCCAGCAGCTTAAACCGGGACAGGGGGAACACTGAAGCTTTCTTT.

This clone was recorded only once. V usage is TRBV7-6 and J usage is TRBJ2-2, with D perhaps TRBD1 (6 bases). Germline lookup yields CDR1 SGHVS and CDR2 FNYEAQ. This CDR3 has 17 amino acids. Trimming left V 5 bases short and J 5 bases short, with 21 bases between. CDR3 protein: CASSATGTGLFTGELFF. The CDR3 DNA reads as TGTGCCAGCAGCGCAACCGGAACAGGGCTTTTTACCGGGGAGCTGTTTTTT.

In DNA, the CDR3 is TGCGCCACTCGGGCGGGCCCTTTCCCTCAAGAGACCCAGTACTTC. This encodes CATRAGPFPQETQYF. The rearrangement links TRBV10-1 to TRBJ2-5; D is possibly TRBD2 (5 bases). The CDR3 loop spans 15 amino acids. Trimming cost V 10 bases and J 2 bases, with 20 bases left between them. CDR1 is WNHNN and CDR2 is SYGVQD in the germline V gene (reference sequence).

The V gene is TRBV5-6, the J gene TRBJ2-5; 8 positions agree with TRBD2. The CDR3 spans 14 residues. In germline, CDR1 is SGHDT, CDR2 YYEEEE. The V segment lost 4 bases and the J segment 4 bases; nucleotides outside the gene matches: 6. CDR3 residues: CASSRLAFRETQYF. In DNA, the CDR3 is TGTGCCAGCAGCCGACTAGCGTTCAGAGAGACCCAGTACTTC.

This clone turned up a few times. The rearrangement joins TRBV9 to TRBJ1-4, with D possibly being TRBD1 (6 bases). The CDR3 is made up of 15 amino acids. Germline V gives CDR1 SGDLS, CDR2 YYNGEE. Between the trimmed V and J ends, which lost 0 bases and 8 bases, there was a span of 14 bases. CDR3 loop: CASSVGGGAAEKLFF. Written as DNA, the CDR3 is TGTGCCAGCAGCGTAGGGGGGGGCGCCGCGGAAAAACTGTTTTTT.

This chain uses TRBV27 with TRBJ1-2; no definite D call. CDR3 length: 13 amino acids. The germline CDR1 and CDR2 sequences are MNHEY and SMNVEV (reference sequence). Trimming stripped 2 bases from V and 2 bases from J, with 6 bases between. CDR3 coding DNA: TGTGCCAGCAGTTTAAGAACAAACTATGGCTACACCTTC. It translates to CASSLRTNYGYTF.

CDR3 region: CASSPPKGTGGSYEQYF. The DNA for the CDR3 is TGTGCCAGCTCACCACCAAAGGGGACAGGGGGATCCTACGAGCAGTACTTC. J is TRBJ2-7 and V is TRBV18; 11 bases map to TRBD1. CDR1 is KGHSH and CDR2 is LQKENI in the germline V gene. The trim removed 0 bases at V and 1 base at J, leaving 5 bases unmatched. This CDR3 comprises 17 residues.

The chain combines TRBV9 with TRBJ1-4, with 9 bases lining up with TRBD1. CDR3 size: 15 residues. CDR1 and CDR2 from the germline V gene are SGDLS and YYNGEE. V lost 0 bases to trimming and J lost 7 bases; unmatched junction nucleotides: 4. CDR3 sequence reads: CASSVAGTGSEKLFF. As DNA, the CDR3 is TGTGCCAGCAGCGTAGCCGGGACAGGGTCTGAAAAACTGTTTTTT.

The chain couples TRBV7-3 to TRBJ2-1; 9 positions match TRBD1. Germline loops: CDR1 SGHTA, CDR2 FQGTGA. V dropped 5 bases and J dropped 5; count of bases not matched to a gene: 7. The CDR3 extends over 15 amino acids. CDR3 DNA: TGTGCCAGCAGCGGCCTGGGACAGGGAGACAATGAGCAGTTCTTC. Amino acids: CASSGLGQGDNEQFF.

V gene TRBV28 combines with J gene TRBJ1-5; 7 nucleotides match TRBD1. The CDR3 totals 15 residues. V dropped 1 base and J dropped 2; count of bases not matched to a gene: 2. Germline assignment: CDR1 MDHEN and CDR2 SYDVKM. The CDR3 sequence: CASSLYGTGNQPQHF. DNA for the CDR3: TGTGCCAGCAGTTTATATGGGACAGGCAATCAGCCCCAGCATTTT. Full variable domain (outside the CDR3, taken from reference TRBV28 and TRBJ1-5): DVKVTQSSRYLVKRTGEKVFLECVQDMDHENMFWYRQDPGLGLRLIYFSYDVKMKEKGDIPEGYSVSREKKERFSLILESASTNQTSMYLCASSLYGTGNQPQHFGDGTRLSIL.